A selection of T cell receptor beta chains follows, all from one sample in a study of PD-1 blockade in mismatch repair-deficient tumors. Assay used: immunoSEQ multiplex PCR; TCRdb lists only in-frame clones, some missing. There are over 75,000 clones in the sample; around 85% occur only once, and approximately 2.7% lies in the top ten. Sequencing was performed on peripheral blood, taken 12 weeks after starting pembrolizumab. The receptor source for this set is an adult with mismatch repair-deficient cancer. Both conserved end residues are part of each CDR3. A D gene is named only where the DNA matches it firmly. Expanded clones are given a class, and other clones once, few, many or no size at all.

.	.	TRBV7-2	TRBJ1-1	CASSSLGHNTEAFF	TGTGCCAGCAGCTCCCTGGGGCATAACACTGAAGCTTTCTTT
.	.	TRBV5-1	TRBJ2-5	CASSLGYQETQYF	TGCGCCAGCAGCTTGGGGTACCAAGAGACCCAGTACTTC
.	TRBD1	TRBV7-9	TRBJ1-1	CASSQSLRQGVTEAFF	TGTGCCAGCAGCCAATCGTTGCGACAGGGGGTCACTGAAGCTTTCTTT
few	.	TRBV11-2	TRBJ2-7	CASSLDPGPYEQYF	TGTGCCAGCAGCTTAGATCCGGGTCCCTACGAGCAGTACTTC
.	TRBD1	TRBV5-1	TRBJ2-7	CASSLGPDRASYEQYF	TGCGCCAGCAGCTTGGGCCCGGACAGGGCGTCCTACGAGCAGTACTTC
.	.	TRBV6-1	TRBJ1-1	CASSEHLAQNTEAFF	TGTGCCAGCAGTGAACATCTGGCACAGAACACTGAAGCTTTCTTT
.	.	TRBV9	TRBJ2-5	CASSVQGGGRETQYF	TGTGCCAGCAGCGTACAGGGAGGGGGCAGGGAGACCCAGTACTTC
.	.	TRBV7-9	TRBJ1-1	CASSLGGRRAEAFF	TGTGCCAGCAGCTTGGGGGGTAGGCGAGCGGAAGCTTTCTTT
once	.	TRBV18	TRBJ2-1	CASSPWTASNEQFF	TGTGCCAGCTCACCGTGGACCGCTTCCAATGAGCAGTTCTTC
.	.	TRBV9	TRBJ2-1	CASSVFYSSYNEQFF	TGTGCCAGCAGCGTATTCTACAGCTCCTACAATGAGCAGTTCTTC
.	TRBD2	TRBV7-2	TRBJ2-1	CASSPNRLAGGLDEQFF	TGTGCCAGCAGCCCCAACAGACTAGCGGGAGGTTTGGATGAGCAGTTCTTC
.	.	TRBV6-6	TRBJ1-1	CASSEGTTNTEAFF	TGTGCCAGCAGCGAAGGGACAACTAACACTGAAGCTTTCTTT
.	.	TRBV11-3	TRBJ2-3	CASSRGLGETDTQYF	TGTGCCAGCAGCCGCGGGCTGGGGGAGACAGATACGCAGTATTTT
.	.	TRBV27	TRBJ1-1	CASSPGLNTEAFF	TGTGCCAGCAGCCCGGGTCTGAACACTGAAGCTTTCTTT
.	.	TRBV11-3	TRBJ2-5	CASSLSEETQYF	TGTGCCAGCAGCTTATCAGAAGAGACCCAGTACTTC
.	.	TRBV11-2	TRBJ1-2	CASSTEQGYGYTF	TGTGCCAGCAGCACTGAACAGGGTTATGGCTACACCTTC
.	.	TRBV19	TRBJ1-1	CASSATILAEAFF	TGTGCCAGTAGTGCGACCATATTGGCTGAAGCTTTCTTT
once	TRBD1	TRBV28	TRBJ2-7	CASSTIRDRAHEQYF	TGTGCCAGCAGTACAATCCGGGACAGGGCCCACGAGCAGTACTTC
.	TRBD1	TRBV18	TRBJ2-2	CASSTGTVNTGELFF	TGTGCCAGCTCTACCGGGACAGTAAACACCGGGGAGCTGTTTTTT
.	TRBD1	TRBV15	TRBJ2-2	CATSGIDRGTGELFF	TGTGCCACCAGCGGAATCGACAGGGGGACCGGGGAGCTGTTTTTT
few	.	TRBV18	TRBJ1-1	CASSPKKNTEAFF	TGTGCCAGCTCACCTAAGAAGAACACTGAAGCTTTCTTT
.	.	TRBV29-1	TRBJ2-5	CSVGGLYQETQYF	TGCAGCGTTGGGGGACTTTACCAAGAGACCCAGTACTTC
.	TRBD2	TRBV5-4	TRBJ2-1	CASSSSGLAGGWSYNEQFF	TGTGCCAGCAGCTCCTCGGGACTAGCGGGAGGGTGGTCCTACAATGAGCAGTTCTTC